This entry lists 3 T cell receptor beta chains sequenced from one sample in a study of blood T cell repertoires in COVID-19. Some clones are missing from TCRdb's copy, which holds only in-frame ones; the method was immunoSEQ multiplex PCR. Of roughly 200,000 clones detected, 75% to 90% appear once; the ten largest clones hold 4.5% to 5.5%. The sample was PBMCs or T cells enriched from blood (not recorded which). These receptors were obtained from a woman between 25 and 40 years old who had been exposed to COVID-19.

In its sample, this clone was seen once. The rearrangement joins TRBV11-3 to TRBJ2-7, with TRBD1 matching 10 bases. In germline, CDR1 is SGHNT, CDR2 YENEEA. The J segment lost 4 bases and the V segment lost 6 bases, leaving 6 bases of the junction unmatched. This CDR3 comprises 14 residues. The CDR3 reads CASSTGTGVYEQYF. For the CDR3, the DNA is TGTGCCAGCAGTACCGGGACAGGGGTGTACGAGCAGTACTTC.

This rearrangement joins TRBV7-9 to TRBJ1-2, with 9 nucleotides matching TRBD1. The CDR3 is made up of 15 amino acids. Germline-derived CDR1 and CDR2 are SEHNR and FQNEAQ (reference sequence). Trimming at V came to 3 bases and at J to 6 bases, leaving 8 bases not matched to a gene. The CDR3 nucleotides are TGTGCCAGCAGCTTGTGGACAGGGGAGAAAGATGGCTACACCTTC. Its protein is CASSLWTGEKDGYTF. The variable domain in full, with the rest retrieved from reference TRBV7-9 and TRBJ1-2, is DTGVSQNPRHKITKRGQNVTFRCDPISEHNRLYWYRQTLGQGPEFLTYFQNEAQLEKSRLLSDRFSAERPKGSFSTLEIQRTEQGDSAMYLCASSLWTGEKDGYTFGSGTRLTVV.

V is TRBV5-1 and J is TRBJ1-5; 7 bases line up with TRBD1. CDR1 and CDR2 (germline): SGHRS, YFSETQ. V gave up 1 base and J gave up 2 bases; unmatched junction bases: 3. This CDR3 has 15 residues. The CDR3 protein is CASSLTGTGNQPQHF. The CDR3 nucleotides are TGCGCCAGCAGCTTGACTGGGACAGGCAATCAGCCCCAGCATTTT.